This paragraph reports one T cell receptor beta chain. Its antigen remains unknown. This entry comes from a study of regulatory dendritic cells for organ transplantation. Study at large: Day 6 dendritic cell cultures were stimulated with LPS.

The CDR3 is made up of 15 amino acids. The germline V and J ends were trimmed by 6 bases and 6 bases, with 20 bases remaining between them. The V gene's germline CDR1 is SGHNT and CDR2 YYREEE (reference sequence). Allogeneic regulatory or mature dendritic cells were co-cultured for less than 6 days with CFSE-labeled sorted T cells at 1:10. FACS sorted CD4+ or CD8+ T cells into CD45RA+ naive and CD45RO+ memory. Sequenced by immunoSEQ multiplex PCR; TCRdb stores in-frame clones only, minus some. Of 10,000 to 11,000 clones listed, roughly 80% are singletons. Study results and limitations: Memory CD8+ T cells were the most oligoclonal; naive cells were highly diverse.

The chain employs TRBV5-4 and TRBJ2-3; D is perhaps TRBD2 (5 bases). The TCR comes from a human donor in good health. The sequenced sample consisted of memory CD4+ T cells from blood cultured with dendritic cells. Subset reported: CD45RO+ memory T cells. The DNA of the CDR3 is TGTGCCAGCAAGCGGTGGCGGTCGGATTTGGATACGCAGTATTTT. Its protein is CASKRWRSDLDTQYF.